The sequence of this T cell receptor (beta chain) was determined in a study of T cells in Graves' hyperthyroidism and ophthalmopathy. Notes on the study in general: Most expanded thyroid clonotypes above 0.001 also appeared in blood.

The authors took PBMCs from 10 ml fresh peripheral blood. Turning to this clonotype: Antigen specificity is unknown.

Using RNA transcripts as the source, TCR beta CDR3 regions were amplified. The primer set for the first-round RT-PCR of the TCR CDR3 was HTBI. MiXCR, applied by TCRdb to the multiplex PCR reads, yields one record per CDR3 protein. Of 30,000 to 40,000 distinct CDR3 sequences listed, roughly 52% are singletons. CDR3 length equals 16 residues. V gave up 2 bases and J gave up 2 bases; unmatched junction bases: 8. The germline CDR1 and CDR2 sequences are DFQATT and SNEGSKA (reference sequence). The chain joins TRBV20-1 to TRBJ2-7, with TRBD1 matching over 11 bases. This clonotype was obtained from a man in his forties with Graves' ophthalmopathy. Sequenced input: blood. CDR3 in DNA: TGCAGTGCTAGATCTTTGGGGACAGGGGGAACCTACGAGCAGTACTTC. It specifies CSARSLGTGGTYEQYF.